These 3 T cell receptor beta chains share one sample of origin, sequenced in a study of blood T cell repertoires in COVID-19. The method was immunoSEQ multiplex PCR; TCRdb's version includes in-frame clones alone and lacks a portion of them. Of around 300,000 clones listed, almost 90% were seen once; the top ten hold around 0.97%. The sequenced sample consisted of peripheral blood. The source of these receptors is a woman between 40 and 50 years old with COVID-19, enrolled during active disease.

This chain joins TRBV18 and TRBJ1-5, with a weak D call TRBD1 (6 bases). The CDR3 has 16 residues. Germline loops: CDR1 KGHSH, CDR2 LQKENI. Trimming pared 3 bases from V and 3 bases from J, leaving 15 bases between. As DNA, the CDR3 is TGTGCCAGCTCACCTCAGGACAGTCGTATCAATCAGCCCCAGCATTTT. Residues: CASSPQDSRINQPQHF.

CDR3 bases: TGTGCCAGCAGCGTAGGTTTAACAGGGCCGCAGGGCTACACCTTC. Amino acid sequence: CASSVGLTGPQGYTF. The chain couples TRBV9 to TRBJ1-2; a possible D gene is TRBD1 (6 bases). The CDR3 is 15 amino acids. Germline V gene data show CDR1 as SGDLS and CDR2 as YYNGEE. Trimming removed 0 bases at V and 8 bases at J, with 17 bases between.

CDR3 residues: CASSPPGLAGGWSEQYF. In nucleotides, the CDR3 is TGTGCCAGCTCACCACCGGGACTAGCGGGAGGATGGTCCGAGCAGTACTTC. The V gene is TRBV18, the J gene TRBJ2-7, with 15 bases that match TRBD2. This CDR3 has 17 amino acids. V lost 0 bases, J lost 6 bases, and 6 bases stayed unmatched. CDR1 is KGHSH, CDR2 LQKENI, per germline. Complete variable domain (other parts from reference TRBV18 and TRBJ2-7): NAGVMQNPRHLVRRRGQEARLRCSPMKGHSHVYWYRQLPEEGLKFMVYLQKENIIDESGMPKERFSAEFPKEGPSILRIQQVVRGDSAAYFCASSPPGLAGGWSEQYFGPGTRLTVT.